Listed below are T cell receptor beta chains from one sample, sequenced in a study of T-cell memory formation after mild COVID-19. TCRdb independently ran MiXCR on the 5' RACE reads; one entry per CDR3 protein. The sample includes a few hundred thousand distinct CDR3 sequences, about a sixth seen only once; the top ten take approximately 20%. The sample consisted of PBMCs or a T cell subset sorted from them (not recorded which). These receptors were obtained from a man aged 18 to 30 who had mild COVID-19 (a few samples of this study predate the infection). Cell type and time point are not known. CDR3s include the opening cysteine and the closing phenylalanine or tryptophan. A D gene is named only where the DNA matches it firmly. Not all rows give a size; the values are once, few, many and, for expanded clones, a class.

TRBJ2-3,13,-,TRBV29-1,few,CSVLPGDTDTQYF,TGCAGCGTTCTCCCTGGTGACACAGATACGCAGTATTTT
TRBJ2-5,14,-,TRBV4-3,-,CASSPQVLEETQYF,TGCGCCAGCAGCCCACAGGTACTAGAAGAGACCCAGTACTTC
TRBJ2-1,15,-,TRBV7-3,-,CASSLNPVSHNEQFF,TGTGCCAGCAGCTTAAATCCCGTTTCTCATAATGAGCAGTTCTTC
TRBJ2-3,16,-,TRBV6-2/TRBV6-3,-,CASSYVLGARTDTQYF,TGTGCCAGCAGTTACGTTTTAGGGGCGCGTACAGATACGCAGTATTTT
TRBJ2-2,16,-,TRBV7-8,-,CASSLPAGTNTGELFF,TGTGCCAGCAGCCTCCCCGCAGGGACGAACACCGGGGAGCTGTTTTTT
TRBJ2-3,15,TRBD1,TRBV27,-,CASSLYRGLTDTQYF,TGTGCCAGCAGTTTATACAGGGGGCTAACAGATACGCAGTATTTT
TRBJ1-1,15,-,TRBV14,-,CASSQDYGGGTEAFF,TGTGCCAGCAGCCAAGATTATGGGGGCGGGACTGAAGCTTTCTTT
TRBJ2-7,13,-,TRBV7-3,-,CASSSPPSYEQYF,TGTGCCAGCAGCTCACCCCCCTCCTACGAGCAGTACTTC
TRBJ1-2,13,-,TRBV10-3,-,CAIRSDSLDGYTF,TGTGCCATCAGGTCTGATTCGTTAGATGGCTACACCTTC
TRBJ2-7,17,TRBD2,TRBV4-2,few,CASSLGLAGGALYEQYF,TGTGCCAGCAGCCTCGGACTAGCGGGGGGCGCCCTCTACGAGCAGTACTTC
TRBJ1-1,14,TRBD1,TRBV5-4,-,CASSSGQAGGEAFF,TGTGCCAGCAGCTCGGGACAGGCCGGCGGTGAAGCTTTCTTT
TRBJ2-1,12,-,TRBV7-9,few,CASSFTRNEQFF,TGTGCCAGCAGCTTTACTCGGAATGAGCAGTTCTTC
TRBJ1-2,12,TRBD1,TRBV12-3/TRBV12-4,once,CATTGGGDGYTF,TGTGCCACAACAGGGGGTGGAGATGGCTACACCTTC
TRBJ1-5,15,TRBD1,TRBV7-9,few,CASSRQGDSNQPQHF,TGTGCCAGCAGTAGACAGGGGGATAGCAATCAGCCCCAGCATTTT
TRBJ2-1,15,TRBD2,TRBV12-3/TRBV12-4,-,CASSTGGGRNNEQFF,TGTGCCAGCAGCACCGGGGGGGGCCGAAACAATGAGCAGTTCTTC
TRBJ2-3,12,-,TRBV5-1,-,CASSFDGGTQYF,TGCGCCAGCAGCTTCGATGGGGGTACGCAGTATTTT
TRBJ2-5,15,-,TRBV6-2/TRBV6-3,-,CASTRLRGGGETQYF,TGTGCCAGCACCCGACTACGGGGCGGAGGAGAGACCCAGTACTTC
TRBJ2-5,15,-,TRBV24-1,few,CATSDGTHNGETQYF,TGTGCCACCAGTGACGGGACACACAACGGGGAGACCCAGTACTTC
TRBJ1-2,13,-,TRBV2,-,CASSGGANYGYTF,TGTGCCAGCAGCGGTGGGGCTAACTATGGCTACACCTTC
TRBJ1-4,16,TRBD1,TRBV7-8,few,CASKGQLGATNEKLFF,TGTGCCAGCAAGGGACAGCTAGGGGCAACTAATGAAAAACTGTTTTTT
TRBJ2-2,15,-,TRBV19,-,CASSIGGPSTGELFF,TGTGCCAGTAGTATAGGGGGCCCGAGCACCGGGGAGCTGTTTTTT
TRBJ2-1,15,TRBD1,TRBV24-1,-,CATSDLRSGGYEQFF,TGTGCCACCAGTGATTTGCGGTCAGGGGGTTATGAGCAGTTCTTC
TRBJ2-3,15,-,TRBV6-2/TRBV6-3,-,CASSPAGPRTDTQYF,TGTGCCAGCAGTCCCGCGGGACCCCGCACAGATACGCAGTATTTT